These 4 T cell receptor beta chains originate from one sample sequenced in a study of blood T cell repertoires in COVID-19. Libraries were prepared by immunoSEQ multiplex PCR; TCRdb keeps only in-frame clonotypes and omits some of them. The sample has more than 150,000 clones; roughly 85% are singletons. Sequencing was performed on peripheral blood. The receptor source for this set is a woman between 70 and 85 years old with acute or convalescent COVID-19.

There are a few counts of this clone. This chain uses TRBV9 with TRBJ1-1; D may be TRBD1 (5 bases). The germline gives CDR1 SGDLS, CDR2 YYNGEE. V lost 3 bases and J lost 4, with 10 bases in between. This CDR3 comprises 13 residues. CDR3 nucleotides: TGTGCCAGCAGCGATGACAGTGCCACTGAAGCTTTCTTT. Its protein product is CASSDDSATEAFF.

The chain links TRBV7-9 to TRBJ1-5; maybe TRBD1 (6 bases). Germline assignment: CDR1 SEHNR and CDR2 FQNEAQ (reference sequence). The CDR3 consists of 13 residues. The V and J ends lost 5 bases and 7 bases respectively, with 12 bases between them. CDR3 nucleotide sequence: TGTGCCAGCAGCGCGGACAGCTTCCAGCCCCAGCATTTT. Its translation: CASSADSFQPQHF.

This chain joins TRBV2 and TRBJ2-6, with no clear D. The CDR3 is made up of 13 amino acids. Trimming took 6 bases from V and 3 from J, leaving 6 bases between them. Per germline, CDR1 SNHLY and CDR2 FYNNEI. CDR3 DNA sequence: TGTGCCAGCAGCCCCTTTGGGGCCAACGTCCTGACTTTC. Translated, it gives CASSPFGANVLTF.

V and J are TRBV3-1 (or the pseudogene TRBV3-2) and TRBJ2-5; the D gene is possibly TRBD1 (6 bases). V was clipped by 1 base and J by 2 bases, with 8 bases between them. This CDR3 region has 14 residues. Germline assignment: CDR1 LGHDT and CDR2 YNNKEL (reference sequence). DNA of the CDR3: TGTGCCAGCAGCCAAGCGAGGGGGCAAGAGACCCAGTACTTC. The encoded protein is CASSQARGQETQYF.